This T cell receptor beta chain was recovered during a study of vaccination effects on CD4 cells after COVID-19 (dated by TCRdb to 2021 to 2024). About the study as a whole: In the ViraFEST assay, PBMC were stimulated with viral peptide pools, and antigen-specific CD4+ T cell clonotypes were then identified by expansion using TCR sequencing. Across the study, the median time from the second dose to post-vaccine sampling was 72 days (range 14 to 241). A total of 9 to 11 COVID-19 convalescent patients and several SARS-CoV-2-naive healthy vaccine recipients were included in the full study. The Oncomine TCR Beta short-read assay on an Illumina iSeq 100 was used to sequence cultures from other donors in the study. SARS-CoV-2 spike-specific CD4+ TCR repertoires were compared before and after mRNA vaccination in COVID-19 convalescent patients and in infection-naive vaccine recipients. Some 2 million PBMC per well were cultured with 10 ug/ml peptides in IMDM containing roughly 5% human AB serum, approximately 9.9 IU/ml IL-2 and gentamicin. Study-wide conclusions, independent of this receptor: In healthy vaccine recipients, vaccine-induced clones were almost all SARS-CoV-2 mono-reactive, with only 1 of 255 being cross-reactive with common cold coronaviruses. Marked clonal contraction was observed in both infection-induced and vaccine-induced clones at late post-vaccination timepoints, consistent with waning T cell responses. Only a small number of convalescent patients were included, and no early post-infection timepoints were available, which limited the study.

As to this clone: It has no known antigen specificity. Qualities for individual bases were not recorded, and no much larger clone is one base off.

Libraries were prepared through the immunoSEQ multiplex PCR assay. TCR beta CDR3 sequencing was performed on DNA from the cultured, isolated CD4+ T cells. From the authors' description of their analysis: Non-productive TCR sequences were removed and reads were trimmed to the CDR3 region, keeping CDR3s of at least 7 amino acids. Antigen-specific clonotypes were identified using the MANAFEST web app by comparison of expansion in peptide wells against reference cultures. Positive clones required FDR<0.05 expansion versus reference and all other wells, odds ratio above 5, and frequency above 0.1% in two replicate wells. A clonotype was called cross-reactive if it was significantly expanded both in SARS-CoV-2 spike wells and in at least one common cold coronavirus spike condition. CDR3 similarity was assessed by Levenshtein distance with the stringdist R package, and unrooted trees were built with ape in R 3.6.1. Drawn from immuneACCESS, this table holds only the in-frame rearrangements with V and J called that TCRdb kept. Clones are partly lost; checked studies trace under half to an unresolved V gene and leave the rest unexplained. V and J calls and clone size are copied from that table; D and trimming were computed from the DNA. Here the sample has more than 55,000 clones; 78% occur a single time. The ten largest clonotypes hold approximately 4.5% of the sample.

The CDR3, cysteine through phenylalanine, is 16 amino acids long. Left in the record is the CDR3 DNA by itself, 48 bases read in frame from the first base. Reading the germline V gene gives CDR1 SGHTA and CDR2 FQGTGA. V loses 3 bases at its end and J loses 3 bases; junction bases beyond the gene matches: 2. After less than eleven days of culture, CD4+ T cells were isolated with the EasySep CD4+ T cell isolation kit. Participants received two doses of either the BNT162b2 or the mRNA-1273 mRNA SARS-CoV-2 vaccine. Negative nucleocapsid antibody results before and after vaccination confirmed that the healthy vaccine recipients had no prior SARS-CoV-2 infection. On days 3 and 7, half of the culture medium was replaced with fresh IL-2-containing medium. Unless otherwise noted, each peptide stimulation condition was cultured in triplicate wells. PBMC were separated from whole blood using Ficoll-Paque Plus gradient centrifugation and were then either cryopreserved at -140C or used fresh. The QIAamp micro DNA kit was used to extract genomic DNA from the cultured CD4+ T cells.

The chain is made from TRBV7-3 and TRBJ2-3, with TRBD2 identical over 14 junction bases. Here the sequenced sample was CD4+ T cells from PBMCs cultured without peptide, taken after COVID-19 vaccination. This TCR was sampled from a human donor who received a COVID-19 vaccine. The encoded CDR3 is CASSFGTSGGTDTQYF. The DNA sequence reads TGTGCCAGCAGCTTTGGGACTAGCGGGGGAACAGATACGCAGTATTTT.